These 32 T cell receptor beta chains were sequenced from one sample in a study of blood T cells in healthy people across ages. Sample-barcoded 5' priming and a J-beta primer mix drove a second PCR of 7 to 11 cycles. TCRdb fed the 5' RACE reads into MiXCR, producing one record per CDR3 protein. Seen here are 1.8 million or so distinct CDR3 sequences, 35% to 50% observed once, and the top ten hold roughly 23%. Sequenced: blood. These receptors were taken from a human donor in good health.

The rearrangement uses TRBV5-1 and TRBJ1-1, with 8 bases matching TRBD1. Germline assignment: CDR1 SGHRS and CDR2 YFSETQ. This CDR3 comprises 16 residues. V lost 2 bases and J lost 4; bases outside the gene matches: 10. The DNA of the CDR3 is TGCGCCAGCAGCTTTACGTTAATACAGGGGGGCACTGAAGCTTTCTTT. It specifies CASSFTLIQGGTEAFF.

This rearrangement joins TRBV5-4 to TRBJ2-1; D gene uncertain. The germline V gene has CDR1 SGHNT and CDR2 YYREEE (reference sequence). V was cut by 3 bases and J by 7 bases, with 11 bases left in between. CDR3 length: 13 residues. The CDR3 nucleotides are TGTGCCAGCAGCTGGACCGCGTGGAATGAGCAGTTCTTC. Its translation is CASSWTAWNEQFF.

This clonotype has more than one count but fewer than ten. V and J are TRBV5-1 and TRBJ1-6; D possibly corresponds to TRBD1 (5 bases). The CDR3 covers 16 residues. The germline V and J ends were trimmed by 3 bases and 10 bases, with 20 bases remaining between them. Germline CDR1 is SGHRS and CDR2 is YFSETQ. CDR3: CASSSSHGGKGSPLHF. The CDR3 nucleotides read TGCGCCAGCAGCTCTTCCCACGGGGGTAAGGGGTCACCCCTCCACTTT.

The rearrangement links TRBV29-1 to TRBJ2-1; no clear D. In germline, CDR1 is SQVTM, CDR2 ANQGSEA. The CDR3 is 13 residues long. Trimming took 7 bases from V and 0 from J, leaving 10 bases between them. CDR3 coding DNA: TGCAGCGCTGAGCTGAGCTCCTACAATGAGCAGTTCTTC. Protein sequence: CSAELSSYNEQFF.

V and J are TRBV4-1 and TRBJ1-6; D not certain. The CDR3 sequence is 16 residues long. Germline assignment: CDR1 MGHRA and CDR2 YSYEKL. The ends were cut back, 1 base at V and 6 bases at J, with 13 bases in the middle. CDR3 nucleotide sequence: TGCGCCAGCAGCCAAGGCCGGGGTCCAAGTAATTCACCCCTCCACTTT. As protein: CASSQGRGPSNSPLHF.

This clonotype was detected a few times. The chain combines TRBV4-1 with TRBJ1-2; D possibly corresponds to TRBD1 (5 bases). CDR3 length equals 12 residues. Trimming took 4 bases from V and 5 from J, leaving 8 bases between them. Germline loops: CDR1 MGHRA, CDR2 YSYEKL. CDR3 residues: CASSRQRYGYTF. The CDR3 region has the DNA TGCGCCAGCAGCCGACAGCGTTATGGCTACACCTTC.

The genes are TRBV12-5 and TRBJ1-1, with TRBD1 identical over 9 bases. The trim removed 2 bases at V and 1 base at J, leaving 23 bases unmatched. The CDR3 consists of 22 residues. Germline assignment: CDR1 LGHNT and CDR2 FRNRAP. The CDR3: CASGLMYTGTGSVKGPNTEAFF. The CDR3 nucleotides are TGTGCTAGTGGTTTGATGTACACCGGGACAGGGAGCGTGAAGGGGCCGAACACTGAAGCTTTCTTT.

This rearrangement joins TRBV12-5 to TRBJ1-2; 7 bases are shared with TRBD1. Germline loops: CDR1 LGHNT, CDR2 FRNRAP. The CDR3 contains 17 residues. The trim removed 4 bases at V and 0 bases at J, leaving 11 bases unmatched. CDR3 in amino acids: CASGSLSAGTANYGYTF. The DNA of the CDR3 is TGTGCTAGTGGTTCCCTTTCGGCAGGGACAGCTAACTATGGCTACACCTTC. Full variable domain (outside the CDR3, taken from reference TRBV12-5 and TRBJ1-2): DARVTQTPRHKVTEMGQEVTMRCQPILGHNTVFWYRQTMMQGLELLAYFRNRAPLDDSGMPKDRFSAEMPDATLATLKIQPSEPRDSAVYFCASGSLSAGTANYGYTFGSGTRLTVV.

The chain has TRBV6-1 and TRBJ2-6; a possible D gene is TRBD2 (6 bases). The CDR3 covers 17 residues. Germline V gene sequence: CDR1 MNHNS, CDR2 SASEGT. Trimming pared 7 bases from V and 1 base from J, leaving 17 bases between. The CDR3 is CASTLGGLSSGANVLTF. As DNA, the CDR3 is TGTGCCAGCACCCTCGGGGGTTTGTCATCTGGGGCCAACGTCCTGACTTTC.

This chain uses TRBV19 with TRBJ2-1, with D possibly being TRBD1 (6 bases). The germline V gene has CDR1 LNHDA and CDR2 SQIVND (reference sequence). With 2 bases removed from V and 0 bases from J, the gap between germline ends came to 11 bases. The CDR3 sequence is 16 residues long. In DNA form, the CDR3 reads TGTGCCAGTAGTATACTTAGGACAGACTCCTACAATGAGCAGTTCTTC. It is translated as CASSILRTDSYNEQFF.

This clonotype has just a few counts. The rearrangement joins TRBV20-1 to TRBJ2-1; 8 nucleotides line up with TRBD2. Germline V gives CDR1 DFQATT, CDR2 SNEGSKA (reference sequence). The junction had 14 bases not matched to a gene; V was cut back by 2 bases and J by 8 bases. The CDR3 runs 16 residues. The CDR3 DNA follows: TGCAGTGCTAGAAGCCCCGGGAGGGGTGTAAGGGATGAGCAGTTCTTC. Translated: CSARSPGRGVRDEQFF.

The chain joins TRBV20-1 to TRBJ1-2; D is uncertain. This CDR3 comprises 13 residues. Germline CDR1 reads DFQATT; CDR2 reads SNEGSKA (reference sequence). V was trimmed by 3 bases and J by 8 bases, leaving 16 bases between them. The CDR3 reads CSARDPRVNGYTF. CDR3 coding DNA: TGCAGTGCTAGGGATCCTAGGGTGAACGGCTACACCTTC.

This clonotype was seen a few times. CDR3 bases: TGCAGTGCCCTCCCCCTTAGGGGCGGTTCCTACGAGCAGTACTTC. Amino acid sequence: CSALPLRGGSYEQYF. The chain is built from TRBV20-1 and TRBJ2-7, with D perhaps matching TRBD1 (5 bases). The CDR3 extends over 15 amino acids. V dropped 6 bases and J dropped 1 base, with 19 bases sitting between them. Germline CDR1 reads DFQATT; CDR2 reads SNEGSKA (reference sequence).

Details on this clonotype: At one end the junction does not follow the germline gene, possibly because of a read error. J is TRBJ2-3 and V is TRBV4-3; maybe TRBD2 (6 bases). This CDR3 is 16 amino acids long. Per the germline V gene, CDR1 is LGHNA and CDR2 is YSLEER. The chain's CDR3 is CASSHFTGRPLDTRYF. CDR3 DNA: TGCGCCAGCAGCCATTTCACGGGGAGGCCTCTAGATACGCGGTATTTT.

This clonotype has at least ten counts. The rearrangement uses TRBV7-2 and TRBJ2-7; 9 bases match TRBD1. CDR1 is SGHTA, CDR2 FQGNSA, per germline. Trimming cost V 1 base and J 2 bases; bases outside gene matches: 3. The CDR3 loop spans 15 amino acids. CDR3 region: CASSLEGQGTYEQYF. The CDR3 nucleotides are TGTGCCAGCAGCTTAGAGGGACAGGGAACCTACGAGCAGTACTTC.

The chain employs TRBV5-1 and TRBJ2-1, with D maybe TRBD1 (6 bases). Germline CDR1 SGHRS, CDR2 YFSETQ. Trimming shortened V by 4 bases and J by 15 bases, and 29 bases separated the two germline ends. The CDR3 covers 16 residues. The CDR3 loop reads CASSPLSLRGNGLVFF. CDR3 DNA sequence: TGCGCCAGCAGCCCGTTAAGCTTGAGGGGGAACGGTTTGGTGTTCTTC.

CDR3 in amino acids: CSAPTGPGYTF. The CDR3 DNA reads as TGCAGCGCCCCGACAGGTCCTGGCTACACCTTC. The V and J genes are TRBV29-1 and TRBJ1-2; D is possibly TRBD1 (6 bases). Germline V gene sequence: CDR1 SQVTM, CDR2 ANQGSEA. Between the trimmed V and J ends, which lost 7 bases and 7 bases, there was a span of 13 bases. There are 11 residues in the CDR3.

The V gene is TRBV20-1, the J gene TRBJ1-2, with D unresolved. V gave up 2 bases and J gave up 8 bases, with 15 bases separating them. Germline V lookup: CDR1 DFQATT, CDR2 SNEGSKA (reference sequence). CDR3 size: 13 residues. The CDR3 protein is CSARILGNHGYTF. The CDR3 nucleotides are TGCAGTGCTAGAATTTTGGGTAATCACGGCTACACCTTC.

The rearrangement joins TRBV7-2 to TRBJ2-7; D unclear. V lost 7 bases and J lost 0, with 13 bases in between. Germline-derived CDR1 and CDR2 are SGHTA and FQGNSA. The CDR3 has 14 residues. The CDR3 DNA reads as TGTGCCAGCAACTTCACCCTCGGCTCCTACGAGCAGTACTTC. This codes for CASNFTLGSYEQYF.

The chain has TRBV4-1 and TRBJ2-7; D gene uncertain. Germline V CDR1 and CDR2: MGHRA, YSYEKL. Trimming left V 0 bases short and J 4 bases short, with 7 bases between. The CDR3 is 13 residues long. CDR3 bases: TGCGCCAGCAGCCAAGATGAAGAGTACGAGCAGTACTTC. Translating gives CASSQDEEYEQYF.

As for this clonotype: In this CDR3 the conserved last residue, phenylalanine or tryptophan, is missing, so a read error is likely. The rearrangement uses TRBV20-1 and TRBJ1-5; D is uncertain. Per germline, CDR1 DFQATT and CDR2 SNEGSKA (reference sequence). The CDR3 runs 15 residues. Trimming stripped 6 bases from V and 3 bases from J, with 18 bases between. The chain's CDR3 is CSALQGGLDNQPQHV. The DNA of the CDR3 is TGCAGTGCCCTTCAAGGCGGGCTGGACAATCAGCCCCAGCATGTT.

This rearrangement joins TRBV6-2 or TRBV6-3 to TRBJ2-1; tentatively, D is TRBD2 (6 bases). CDR1 and CDR2 (germline): MNHEY, SVGEGT. The CDR3 spans 15 residues. Trimming removed 3 bases at V and 7 bases at J, with 16 bases between. This chain's CDR3 is CASSYAGRIANEQFF. The CDR3 nucleotides are TGTGCCAGCAGTTATGCGGGGAGGATCGCGAATGAGCAGTTCTTC.

This clonotype was counted ten times or more. The rearrangement joins TRBV10-3 to TRBJ2-4, with D possibly matching TRBD2 (6 bases). The CDR3 covers 14 residues. V gave up 6 bases and J gave up 5 bases, with 14 bases separating them. Germline lookup yields CDR1 ENHRY and CDR2 SYGVKD. The DNA of the CDR3 is TGTGCCATCAGCCCAAGCGGAGGGCAAAACATTCAGTACTTC. Its translation is CAISPSGGQNIQYF.

The V gene is TRBV28, the J gene TRBJ2-5; the match to TRBD1 covers 8 bases. CDR3 length: 17 amino acids. CDR1 and CDR2 from the germline V gene are MDHEN and SYDVKM. The trim removed 5 bases at V and 4 bases at J, leaving 15 bases unmatched. CDR3 bases: TGTGCCAGCAGTCTCCCCCCCGGGACAGGTGAGGGAGAGACCCAGTACTTC. This gives the protein CASSLPPGTGEGETQYF. The complete variable domain, with remaining parts taken from reference TRBV28 and TRBJ2-5, reads DVKVTQSSRYLVKRTGEKVFLECVQDMDHENMFWYRQDPGLGLRLIYFSYDVKMKEKGDIPEGYSVSREKKERFSLILESASTNQTSMYLCASSLPPGTGEGETQYFGPGTRLLVL.

The table lists this clonotype with a few counts. The chain couples TRBV27 to TRBJ2-7, with TRBD1 as a possible D gene (6 bases). V dropped 10 bases and J dropped 3 bases, with 19 bases sitting between them. The V gene's germline CDR1 is MNHEY and CDR2 SMNVEV (reference sequence). The length of the CDR3 is 14 residues. The CDR3 nucleotides read TGTGCCACCGCACTAGGGGGAAATCACTACGAGCAGTACTTC. Its translation: CATALGGNHYEQYF.

V and J are TRBV7-9 and TRBJ2-3, with D maybe TRBD2 (6 bases). The CDR3 is 17 residues long. Trimming stripped 2 bases from V and 4 bases from J, with 19 bases between. From germline, CDR1 is SEHNR and CDR2 FQNEAQ (reference sequence). The CDR3 coding sequence is TGTGCCAGCAGCTTAATAGCCGGGGGACGGAGATCAGATACGCAGTATTTT. It codes for CASSLIAGGRRSDTQYF.

V gene TRBV28 combines with J gene TRBJ1-5, with D perhaps TRBD1 (6 bases). Trimming stripped 3 bases from V and 3 bases from J, with 18 bases between. Germline V CDR1 and CDR2: MDHEN, SYDVKM. The CDR3 has 17 amino acids. The CDR3 spells CASSFRDNYRPNQPQHF. In DNA form, the CDR3 reads TGTGCCAGCAGTTTTAGGGACAACTACCGTCCCAATCAGCCCCAGCATTTT.

The chain carries TRBV20-1 and TRBJ2-7; D not resolved. Germline V gene data show CDR1 as DFQATT and CDR2 as SNEGSKA (reference sequence). The CDR3 consists of 13 residues. V was trimmed by 2 bases and J by 0 bases, leaving 8 bases between them. Written as DNA, the CDR3 is TGCAGTGCTAGAACCCAAATCTCCTACGAGCAGTACTTC. Its protein product is CSARTQISYEQYF.

This chain connects TRBV12-3 or TRBV12-4 to TRBJ2-1; TRBD1 aligns across 9 bases. CDR3 length: 15 amino acids. Losses at the gene ends were 4 bases for V and 13 bases for J; bases not matched to a gene: 14. CDR3 protein: CASSSTGGSQETQFF. The CDR3 DNA reads TGTGCCAGCAGTTCGACAGGGGGATCCCAAGAGACCCAGTTCTTC.

The chain has TRBV12-5 and TRBJ1-2; 10 bases map to TRBD1. The CDR3 has 14 amino acids. Germline lookup yields CDR1 LGHNT and CDR2 FRNRAP. Trimming removed 4 bases from V and 5 bases from J; junction bases left unmatched: 4. In DNA form, the CDR3 reads TGTGCTAGTGGTTCGGGACAGGGGTCGTATGGCTACACCTTC. This gives the protein CASGSGQGSYGYTF.

The table lists this clonotype with a few counts. As DNA, the CDR3 is TGTGCCAGCAGCTATACTAGCGGGGGGGCCTCCCTGGAGACCCAGTACTTC. It encodes CASSYTSGGASLETQYF. The chain joins TRBV7-2 to TRBJ2-5, with 13 bases that match TRBD2. V gave up 4 bases and J gave up 5 bases; unmatched junction bases: 10. Germline V gene data show CDR1 as SGHTA and CDR2 as FQGNSA. The CDR3 is 17 residues long.

This clonotype was seen once. This may stem from a read error, because a much larger clone lies one nucleotide away. This chain connects TRBV6-2 or TRBV6-3 to TRBJ1-1; D unresolved. The CDR3 covers 15 residues. V was pared by 7 bases and J by 8 bases, with 23 bases between. Germline V gene lookup returns CDR1 MNHEY and CDR2 SVGEGT. The CDR3 sequence is CASTDTSYLIGEAFF. DNA of the CDR3: TGTGCCAGCACCGACACGTCCTACCTTATAGGGGAAGCTTTCTTT.